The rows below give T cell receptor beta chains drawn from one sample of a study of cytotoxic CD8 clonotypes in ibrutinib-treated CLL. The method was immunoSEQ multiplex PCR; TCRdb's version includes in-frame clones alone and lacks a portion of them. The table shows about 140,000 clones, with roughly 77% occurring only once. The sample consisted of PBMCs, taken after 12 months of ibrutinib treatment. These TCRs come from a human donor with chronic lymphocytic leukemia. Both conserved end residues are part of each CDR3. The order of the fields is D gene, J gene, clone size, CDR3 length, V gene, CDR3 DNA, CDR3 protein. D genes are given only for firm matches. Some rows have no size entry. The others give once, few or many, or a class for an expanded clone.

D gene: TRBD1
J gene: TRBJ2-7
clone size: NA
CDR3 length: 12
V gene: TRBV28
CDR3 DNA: TGTGCCAGCAAACAGGGGATCGACGAGCAGTACTTC
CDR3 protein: CASKQGIDEQYF

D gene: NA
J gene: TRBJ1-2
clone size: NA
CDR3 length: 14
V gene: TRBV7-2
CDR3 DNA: TGTGCCAGCAGCTTAGTGGGGTCAGACTATGGCTACACCTTC
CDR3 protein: CASSLVGSDYGYTF

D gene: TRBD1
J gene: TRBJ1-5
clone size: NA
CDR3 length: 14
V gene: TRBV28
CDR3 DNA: TGTGCCAGCAGTTCCAGACAGGGCGATCAGCCCCAGCATTTT
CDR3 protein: CASSSRQGDQPQHF

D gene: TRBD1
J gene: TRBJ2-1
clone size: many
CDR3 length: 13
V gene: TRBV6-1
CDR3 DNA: TGTGCCAGCAGTGGGACAGGTGTGGTCGAGCAGTTCTTC
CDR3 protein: CASSGTGVVEQFF

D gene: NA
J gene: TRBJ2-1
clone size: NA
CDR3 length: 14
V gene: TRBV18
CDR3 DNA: TGTGCCAGCTCACCAACTACGGCGTACAATGAGCAGTTCTTC
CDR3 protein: CASSPTTAYNEQFF

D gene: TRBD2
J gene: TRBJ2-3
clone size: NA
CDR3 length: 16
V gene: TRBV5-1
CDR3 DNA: TGCGCCAGCAGCTTGGAACTAGCGAAGGGCACAGATACGCAGTATTTT
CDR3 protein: CASSLELAKGTDTQYF

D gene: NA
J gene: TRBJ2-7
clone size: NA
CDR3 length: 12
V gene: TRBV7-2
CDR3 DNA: TGTGCCAGCAGCACGGTTCCGGGACGTCCGTACTTC
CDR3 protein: CASSTVPGRPYF

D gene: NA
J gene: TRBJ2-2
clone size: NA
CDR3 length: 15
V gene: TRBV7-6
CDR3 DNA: TGTGCCAGCAGCTTAGGGCAGGGAAACACCGGGGAGCTGTTTTTT
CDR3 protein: CASSLGQGNTGELFF

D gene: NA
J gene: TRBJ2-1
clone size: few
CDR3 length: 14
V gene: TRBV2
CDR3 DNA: TGTGCCAGCTCAACCTTGGCGGAGGGCAATGAGCAGTTCTTC
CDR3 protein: CASSTLAEGNEQFF

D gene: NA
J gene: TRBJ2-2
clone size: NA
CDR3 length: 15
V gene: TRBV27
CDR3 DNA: TGTGCCAGCAGTTTATTGGGGGGTTTGGTGGGGGAGCTGTTTTTT
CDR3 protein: CASSLLGGLVGELFF

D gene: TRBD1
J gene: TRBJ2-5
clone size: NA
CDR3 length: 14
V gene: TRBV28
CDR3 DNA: TGTGCCAGCAGTTCGACAGGGGGCCAAGAGACCCAGTACTTC
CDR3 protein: CASSSTGGQETQYF

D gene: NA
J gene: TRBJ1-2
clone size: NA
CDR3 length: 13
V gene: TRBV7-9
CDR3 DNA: TGTGCCGGACAAAAGGGGAATTCACATGGCTACACCTTC
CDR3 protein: CAGQKGNSHGYTF

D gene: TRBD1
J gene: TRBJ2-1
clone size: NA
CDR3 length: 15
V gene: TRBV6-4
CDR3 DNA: TGTGCCAGCACCATGACAGGGGGCGAGTACAATGAGCAGTTCTTC
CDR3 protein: CASTMTGGEYNEQFF

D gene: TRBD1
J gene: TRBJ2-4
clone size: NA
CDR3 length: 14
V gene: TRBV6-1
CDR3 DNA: TGTGCCAGCAACCCCGGGACAGGGTTGAACATTCAGTACTTC
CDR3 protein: CASNPGTGLNIQYF

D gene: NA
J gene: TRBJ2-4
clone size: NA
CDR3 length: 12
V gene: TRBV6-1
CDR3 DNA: TGTGCCAGCAGTGAAGAGGGGTACATTCAGTACTTC
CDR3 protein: CASSEEGYIQYF

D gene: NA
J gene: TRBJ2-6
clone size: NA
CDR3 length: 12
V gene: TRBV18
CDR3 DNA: TGTGCCAGCTCACCGGACTCAAACGTCCTGACTTTC
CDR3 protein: CASSPDSNVLTF

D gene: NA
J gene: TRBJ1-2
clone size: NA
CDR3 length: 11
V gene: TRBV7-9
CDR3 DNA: TGTGCCAGCAGCGTTACTTATGGCTACACCTTC
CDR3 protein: CASSVTYGYTF

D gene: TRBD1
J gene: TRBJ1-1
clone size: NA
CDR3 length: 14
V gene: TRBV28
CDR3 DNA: TGTGCCAGCAGTTTACCAGGGGGCGCATCTGAAGCTTTCTTT
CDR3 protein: CASSLPGGASEAFF

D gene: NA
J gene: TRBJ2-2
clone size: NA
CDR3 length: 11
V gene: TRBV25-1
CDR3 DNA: TGTGCCAGCAGTGTTGGCGGGGAGCTGTTTTTT
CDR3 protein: CASSVGGELFF

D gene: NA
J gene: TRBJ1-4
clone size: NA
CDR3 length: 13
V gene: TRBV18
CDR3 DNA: TGTGCCAGCTCAAGGGGAAGAAATGAAAAACTGTTTTTT
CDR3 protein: CASSRGRNEKLFF